Listed here are 14 T cell receptor beta chains from one sample, sequenced in a study of blood T cells in healthy people across ages. For the second PCR, which ran for about 7 to 11 cycles, a sample-barcoded 5' primer and a J-beta primer mix were used. TCRdb reprocessed the 5' RACE reads via MiXCR and lists one record per CDR3 protein. Here the sample spans about 1.8 million distinct CDR3 sequences, around half being singletons. Specimen: blood. These receptors all come from a woman aged 40 to 55 in good health.

The CDR3, as DNA: TGTGCCAGCAGCCAGCGGGACGGGTCACGCAATGAGCAGTTCTTC. This gives the protein CASSQRDGSRNEQFF. V and J are TRBV11-2 and TRBJ2-1; 7 bases agree with TRBD2. Germline CDR1 reads SGHAT; CDR2 reads FQNNGV. The V and J ends lost 5 bases and 6 bases, in that order; junction bases with no gene match: 10. The CDR3 totals 15 residues. The whole variable domain, filled in from reference TRBV11-2 and TRBJ2-1, reads EAGVAQSPRYKIIEKRQSVAFWCNPISGHATLYWYQQILGQGPKLLIQFQNNGVVDDSQLPKDRFSAERLKGVDSTLKIQPAKLEDSAVYLCASSQRDGSRNEQFFGPGTRLTVL.

The chain uses TRBV5-1 and TRBJ2-1, with 8 bases identical to TRBD1. Trimming at V came to 0 bases and at J to 8 bases, leaving 22 bases not matched to a gene. The CDR3 runs to 20 residues. The V gene's germline CDR1 is SGHRS and CDR2 YFSETQ. The chain's CDR3 is CASSLGHIGQGAFFIDEQFF. The DNA of the CDR3 is TGCGCCAGCAGCTTGGGGCATATTGGGCAGGGGGCTTTTTTCATCGATGAGCAGTTCTTC.

For this clonotype: This clone may be a read error of a much larger clone one base away. The chain couples TRBV18 to TRBJ2-7; D is perhaps TRBD1 or TRBD2 (5 bases each). The CDR3 loop spans 12 amino acids. Germline V gives CDR1 KGHSH, CDR2 LQKENI. CDR3 in DNA: TGTGCCAGCGCACCACGAGGGGACGAGCAGTACTTC. It specifies CASAPRGDEQYF.

The genes are TRBV18 and TRBJ1-2, with 7 positions matching TRBD1. Germline assignment: CDR1 KGHSH and CDR2 LQKENI. With V trimmed by 4 bases and J by 6 bases, 5 bases remained unmatched. This CDR3 contains 13 residues. CDR3 bases: TGTGCCAGCTCACACGGGACAGACAATGGCTACACCTTC. Protein: CASSHGTDNGYTF. Variable domain in full (rest from reference TRBV18 and TRBJ1-2): NAGVMQNPRHLVRRRGQEARLRCSPMKGHSHVYWYRQLPEEGLKFMVYLQKENIIDESGMPKERFSAEFPKEGPSILRIQQVVRGDSAAYFCASSHGTDNGYTFGSGTRLTVV.

This chain connects TRBV29-1 to TRBJ1-2, with 8 bases aligning to TRBD1. J was trimmed by 1 base and V by 5 bases; bases with no gene match: 12. Germline lookup yields CDR1 SQVTM and CDR2 ANQGSEA. This CDR3 contains 16 residues. In DNA, the CDR3 is TGCAGCGTTCTCCACTTGTGGGACAGGATTAACTATGGCTACACCTTC. Protein product: CSVLHLWDRINYGYTF.

The CDR3 here is CASSLPRQVAFF. In nucleotides, the CDR3 is TGTGCCAGCAGCCTACCCCGGCAGGTAGCTTTCTTT. V and J are TRBV28 and TRBJ1-1; D ambiguous. This CDR3 has 12 residues. CDR1 is MDHEN, CDR2 SYDVKM, per germline. Between the trimmed V and J ends, which lost 6 bases and 10 bases, there was a span of 15 bases.

This clonotype was detected a few times. The chain joins TRBV28 to TRBJ1-5, with D possibly being TRBD1 (5 bases). The ends were cut back, 2 bases at V and 3 bases at J, with 11 bases in the middle. Germline CDR1 is MDHEN and CDR2 is SYDVKM. This CDR3 spans 15 amino acids. This chain's CDR3 is CASSLGGALNQPQHF. In DNA form, the CDR3 reads TGTGCCAGCAGTTTAGGAGGGGCTCTCAATCAGCCCCAGCATTTT.

V is TRBV6-2 or TRBV6-3 and J is TRBJ2-5, with D hard to call. The CDR3 length is 14 residues. In germline, CDR1 is MNHEY, CDR2 SVGEGT. The V end lost 6 bases, the J end lost 5 bases, and 16 bases lay between the germline ends. CDR3 nucleotide sequence: TGTGCCAGCAGCCGAGGAGAGGATTGGGAGACCCAGTACTTC. The encoded protein is CASSRGEDWETQYF.

This chain connects TRBV6-1 to TRBJ1-5; the D gene is possibly TRBD1 (5 bases). Germline CDR1 and CDR2: MNHNS and SASEGT. Trimming removed 1 base from V and 1 base from J, with 8 bases in between. There are 15 residues in the CDR3. CDR3 bases: TGTGCCAGCAGTGAAGGGGGCAGGAGCAATCAGCCCCAGCATTTT. Translated, it gives CASSEGGRSNQPQHF.

The chain uses TRBV20-1 and TRBJ2-3; a weak D match, TRBD1 (6 bases). Germline CDR1 is DFQATT and CDR2 is SNEGSKA (reference sequence). CDR3 size: 15 residues. The V end was cut by 6 bases, the J end by 3 bases, with 19 bases between. Here the CDR3 reads CSAYVNRARTDTQYF. CDR3 DNA sequence: TGCAGTGCCTATGTGAACAGGGCGCGAACAGATACGCAGTATTTT.

The chain combines TRBV9 with TRBJ1-2; possibly TRBD1 for D (6 bases). The CDR3 runs 15 residues. V was pared by 4 bases and J by 6 bases, with 19 bases between. In germline, CDR1 is SGDLS, CDR2 YYNGEE. CDR3 nucleotides: TGTGCCAGCAGCCCCCGCAGCTGGAAGGGGGATGGCTACACCTTC. Encoded protein: CASSPRSWKGDGYTF.

The rearrangement uses TRBV28 and TRBJ2-4, with D perhaps TRBD1 or TRBD2 (5 bases each). V was clipped by 3 bases and J by 14 bases, with 17 bases between them. Germline V lookup: CDR1 MDHEN, CDR2 SYDVKM. The CDR3 length is 13 residues. The CDR3 DNA sequence: TGTGCCAGCAGTTTCTTTGGGGGTGGGGAGAAGTACTTC. This gives the protein CASSFFGGGEKYF.

V and J are TRBV9 and TRBJ2-5; 9 nucleotides line up with TRBD2. This CDR3 region has 17 residues. With V trimmed by 0 bases and J by 11 bases, 17 bases remained unmatched. Germline values: CDR1 SGDLS, CDR2 YYNGEE. CDR3 sequence reads: CASSVDASGGWYNEQYF. The CDR3 DNA sequence: TGTGCCAGCAGCGTAGACGCGAGCGGGGGGTGGTACAATGAGCAGTACTTC.

This chain joins TRBV27 and TRBJ2-1; a weak D match, TRBD1 (5 bases). V lost 11 bases to trimming and J lost 4 bases, with 15 bases between them. Germline values: CDR1 MNHEY, CDR2 SMNVEV (reference sequence). This CDR3 spans 13 amino acids. CDR3 nucleotide sequence: TGTGCCGCAGGCACAGGAAGATACAATGAGCAGTTCTTC. Its translation is CAAGTGRYNEQFF.